A selection of T cell receptor beta chains follows, all from one sample in a study of blood T cell repertoires in COVID-19. TCRdb's table, derived via immunoSEQ multiplex PCR, lists solely in-frame clones and lacks some. Seen here are roughly 100,000 clones, around 86% observed once, and the top ten hold roughly 15%. The sequenced sample was peripheral blood. These receptors were taken from a woman of 80 years or more with active or convalescent COVID-19. Both conserved end residues are part of each CDR3. Each record gives: clone size, D gene, V gene, J gene, CDR3 DNA, CDR3 protein. A D gene is named only where the DNA matches it firmly. The size field is filled for only some rows; it gives once, few, many or a size class.

-	-	TRBV3-1/TRBV3-2	TRBJ2-7	TGTGCCAGCAGCCAAGGGGGGGAGGCTCCAAGGCCGTACTTC	CASSQGGEAPRPYF
-	TRBD1	TRBV27	TRBJ1-3	TGTGCCAGCAGTTCGACCACAGGGGGCTGGGGAAACACCATATATTTT	CASSSTTGGWGNTIYF
-	TRBD1	TRBV5-4	TRBJ1-2	TGTGCCAGCAGCTTGGGACAGGGGGTTTCAAACTATGGCTACACCTTC	CASSLGQGVSNYGYTF
-	TRBD2	TRBV13	TRBJ2-7	TGTGCCAGCAGACCTCAGAAGCGGGACTCCTACGAGCAGTACTTC	CASRPQKRDSYEQYF
-	TRBD1	TRBV15	TRBJ1-4	TGTGCCACCAGTTCCGGGACAGGGGATGAAAAACTGTTTTTT	CATSSGTGDEKLFF
-	-	TRBV30	TRBJ1-5	TGTGCCTGGAGTAAAGGGCAGGGAATTCAGCCCCAGCATTTT	CAWSKGQGIQPQHF
-	TRBD1	TRBV18	TRBJ2-3	TGTGCCAGCTCACCATCAACGGGACAGCCCACAGATACGCAGTATTTT	CASSPSTGQPTDTQYF
few	-	TRBV27	TRBJ2-7	TGTGCCAGCAGTCCAGGACAATACGAGCAGTACTTC	CASSPGQYEQYF
-	TRBD2	TRBV28	TRBJ2-1	TGTGCCAGCAGTTTAATGGCTAGCGGGGAGGGGGAGCAGTTCTTC	CASSLMASGEGEQFF
few	TRBD2	TRBV7-9	TRBJ2-1	TGTGCCAGCAGCCCCTCTAGCGGGGGGGGATCTAATGAGCAGTTCTTC	CASSPSSGGGSNEQFF
-	-	TRBV18	TRBJ2-5	TGTGCCAGCTCACGGACAGTAGGGGAGACCCAGTACTTC	CASSRTVGETQYF
-	-	TRBV30	TRBJ1-3	TGTGCCTGGATTGTTACCGGGAAGGGAACTCTCTCTGGAAACACCATATATTTT	CAWIVTGKGTLSGNTIYF
-	TRBD2	TRBV5-1	TRBJ2-2	TGCGCCAGCAGTCTAGGACTAGCGGGAGGGCTGTCGAACACCGGGGAGCTGTTTTTT	CASSLGLAGGLSNTGELFF
-	-	TRBV6-4	TRBJ2-1	TGTGCCAGCAGTCCCAGAGAGGCTGGTGAGCAGTTCTTC	CASSPREAGEQFF
-	TRBD2	TRBV7-2	TRBJ2-1	TGTGCCAGCAGCTTAGACCCTAGCGGGGGAACCTACAATGAGCAGTTCTTC	CASSLDPSGGTYNEQFF
-	-	TRBV14	TRBJ2-7	TGTGCCAGCAGCCCGAGGGTCCCGCCGGGGGAGCAGTACTTC	CASSPRVPPGEQYF
-	TRBD2	TRBV7-2	TRBJ2-1	TGTGCCAGCAGCTTAAAGTCTAGCGGTTACAATGAGCAGTTCTTC	CASSLKSSGYNEQFF
-	-	TRBV18	TRBJ1-2	TGTGCCAGCTCCCGTCGGACTGAACAGATCTATGGCTACACCTTC	CASSRRTEQIYGYTF
-	-	TRBV7-2	TRBJ1-2	TGTGCCAGCAGCTTAGATTACGGGGGATACTATGGCTACACCTTC	CASSLDYGGYYGYTF
-	TRBD2	TRBV5-6	TRBJ2-5	TGTGCCAGCAGCTGGATGACTAGCGGGAGGTTGGGGGAGACCCAGTACTTC	CASSWMTSGRLGETQYF
-	-	TRBV7-9	TRBJ1-1	TGTGCCAGCAGCTTACCGTTATATTCTACAGTGGTGTGGACTGAAGCTTTCTTT	CASSLPLYSTVVWTEAFF
-	TRBD2	TRBV19	TRBJ2-1	TGTGCCAGTAGTCCCAAGCGGGGGGGCATGAATGAGCAGTTCTTC	CASSPKRGGMNEQFF
-	TRBD1	TRBV30	TRBJ1-5	TGTGCCTGGAGCGGACAGGGATTTCATCAGCCCCAGCATTTT	CAWSGQGFHQPQHF
-	-	TRBV5-6	TRBJ2-6	TGTGCCAGCAGCTTGGTGCCAGGGCGGGCCAACGTCCTGACTTTC	CASSLVPGRANVLTF
-	-	TRBV7-3	TRBJ2-3	TGTGCCAGCGCCACACAGGCTAGCACAGATACGCAGTATTTT	CASATQASTDTQYF
-	TRBD1	TRBV2	TRBJ1-3	TGTGCCAGCAGGGTCCAGGGACAGATCGGAAACACCATATATTTT	CASRVQGQIGNTIYF
-	TRBD1	TRBV9	TRBJ2-7	TGTGCCAGCAGCGGGGGACAGGGGGTCTACGAGCAGTACTTC	CASSGGQGVYEQYF
few	-	TRBV6-5	TRBJ2-3	TGTGCCAGCAAGAGGACAGATACGCAGTATTTT	CASKRTDTQYF
-	TRBD1	TRBV5-6	TRBJ1-2	TGTGCCAGCAGCTACAGGGACAGGGATTATGGCTACACCTTC	CASSYRDRDYGYTF
-	TRBD1	TRBV7-2	TRBJ1-2	TGTGCCAGCAGCTTAGCGGACAGGGTGGAGGGCTACACCTTC	CASSLADRVEGYTF
-	TRBD1	TRBV5-4	TRBJ2-2	TGTGCCAGCAGCTTGGGCCAGGGGGCTGATACCGGGGAGCTGTTTTTT	CASSLGQGADTGELFF
-	TRBD1	TRBV7-6	TRBJ2-2	TGTGCCAGCAGTTCGGGACAGCTGATTTTGGGCGGGGAGCTGTTTTTT	CASSSGQLILGGELFF
-	-	TRBV25-1	TRBJ1-1	TGTGCCAGCAAGGAGACAGCGAACACTGAAGCTTTCTTT	CASKETANTEAFF
-	TRBD2	TRBV28	TRBJ2-3	TGTGCCAGCCTCCCTCCTAGCGGGAGGGCAGATACGCAGTATTTT	CASLPPSGRADTQYF
-	-	TRBV7-9	TRBJ2-7	TGTGCCAGCAGCCGGGGGAGGACCACCTACGAGCAGTACTTC	CASSRGRTTYEQYF
-	-	TRBV20-1	TRBJ2-1	TGCAGTGCTAGTAGTGGGGGGGCTCCCAGCTCCTACAATGAGCAGTTCTTC	CSASSGGAPSSYNEQFF
-	-	TRBV18	TRBJ2-5	TGTGCCAGCTCTTCCGGGACAAGCAAAGAGACCCAGTACTTC	CASSSGTSKETQYF
-	TRBD1	TRBV6-1	TRBJ1-4	TGTGCCAGCAGTGAAGCGACAGGGAAGAGTGAAAAACTGTTTTTT	CASSEATGKSEKLFF
-	TRBD2	TRBV9	TRBJ2-1	TGTGCCAGCAGCGTAGCGGGCGGACTAGCGGGAGTGGAGTTCTTC	CASSVAGGLAGVEFF
-	TRBD2	TRBV3-1/TRBV3-2	TRBJ2-3	TGTGCCAGCAGCCCGGGGCTAGCGGGGGGAGGTTGGACAGATACGCAGTATTTT	CASSPGLAGGGWTDTQYF